This TCR beta chain was obtained from a study of T cells in women clearing cervical HPV infection. Worth noting for this clone: The CDR3 end lies 3 residues beyond the end of the read and is filled in from the germline J gene.

The V gene end was trimmed by 3 bases and the J gene end by 1 base; junction bases not matched to a gene: 8. Germline V gives CDR1 SGHVS, CDR2 FNYEAQ. The CDR3 has 17 amino acids. All participants had a single incident cervical HPV16 infection, and prevalent HPV16 infections were excluded. HPV was found by MY09/MY11 PCR and dot-blot genotyping. Using immunoSEQ multiplex PCR, the repertoire was profiled, and TCRdb retains in-frame clones only, with some absent. This sample lists about 46,000 clones; its ten largest clones have 35%. The sequenced material came from blood buffy coat. The chain employs TRBV7-6 and TRBJ2-2, with 7 bases matching TRBD1. This clonotype originated in a woman aged 18 to 75 with a cervical HPV16 infection that either progressed to CIN3+ or cleared (not recorded which). The CDR3 region is CASSLFRQGENTGELFF. The sequenced CDR3 bases are TGTGCCAGCAGCTTGTTCCGACAGGGTGAGAACACCGGGGAG. The variable domain in full, with the rest retrieved from reference TRBV7-6 and TRBJ2-2, is GAGVSQSPRYKVTKRGQDVALRCDPISGHVSLYWYRQALGQGPEFLTYFNYEAQQDKSGLPNDRFSAERPEGSISTLTIQRTEQRDSAMYRCASSLFRQGENTGELFFGEGSRLTVL.